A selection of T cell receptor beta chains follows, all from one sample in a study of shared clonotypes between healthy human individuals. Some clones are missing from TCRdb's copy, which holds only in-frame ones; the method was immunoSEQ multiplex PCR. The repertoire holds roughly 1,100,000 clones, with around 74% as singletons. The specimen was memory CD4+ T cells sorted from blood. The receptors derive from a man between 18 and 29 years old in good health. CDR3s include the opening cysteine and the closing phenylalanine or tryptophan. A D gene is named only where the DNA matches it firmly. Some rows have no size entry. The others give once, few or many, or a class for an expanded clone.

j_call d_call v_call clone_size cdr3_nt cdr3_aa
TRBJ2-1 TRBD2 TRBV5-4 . TGTGCCAGCAGCTTGGAAATTACTAGCGGAGGTTACAATGAGCAGTTCTTC CASSLEITSGGYNEQFF
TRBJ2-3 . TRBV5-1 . TGCGCCAGCAGCTTGGCGGGGATGTGGATAGATACGCAGTATTTT CASSLAGMWIDTQYF
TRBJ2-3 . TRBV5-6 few TGTGCCAGCAGCTTTGTGGGCACAGATACGCAGTATTTT CASSFVGTDTQYF
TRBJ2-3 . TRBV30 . TGTGCCTGGAGTGTAGTACAGAGCACAGATACGCAGTATTTT CAWSVVQSTDTQYF
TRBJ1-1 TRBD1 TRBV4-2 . TGTGCCAGCAGCTCCCGGACAGGGGGGATGAACACTGAAGCTTTCTTT CASSSRTGGMNTEAFF
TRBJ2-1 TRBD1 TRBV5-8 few TGTGCCAGCAGCCTGGGACAGGGTTCCTACAATGAGCAGTTCTTC CASSLGQGSYNEQFF
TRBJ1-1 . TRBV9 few TGTGCCAGCAGCCCCACATCAGGGGTGACTGAAGCTTTCTTT CASSPTSGVTEAFF
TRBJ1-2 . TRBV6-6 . TGTGCCAGCAGTCAAGGCGGCGGATACTATGGCTACACCTTC CASSQGGGYYGYTF
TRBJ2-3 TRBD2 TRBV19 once TGTGCCAGTAGTAGACTAGCGGGGGGGAGCACAGATACGCAGTATTTT CASSRLAGGSTDTQYF
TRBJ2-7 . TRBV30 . TGTGCCTGGACCAAGGGGGGACCCTCCTACGAGCAGTACTTC CAWTKGGPSYEQYF
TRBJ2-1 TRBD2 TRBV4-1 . TGCGCCAGCAGCCAAGTCATCCTAGCGGCATACAATGAGCAGTTCTTC CASSQVILAAYNEQFF
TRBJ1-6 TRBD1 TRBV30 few TGTGCCTGGAGTAGACGATCTCCGGGACAGGGAGATTCACCCCTCCACTTT CAWSRRSPGQGDSPLHF
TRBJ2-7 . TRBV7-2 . TGTGCCAGCAGCTCCTCGGGGGGCAATTCCTACGAGCAGTACTTC CASSSSGGNSYEQYF
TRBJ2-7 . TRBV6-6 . TGTGCCAGCACCCCAGGGGCACCCTACGAGCAGTACTTC CASTPGAPYEQYF
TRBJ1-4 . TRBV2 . TGTGCCAGCAGTGAAGACGGAGGACCCAGCGAAAAACTGTTTTTT CASSEDGGPSEKLFF
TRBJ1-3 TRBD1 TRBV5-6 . TGTGCCAGCAGCTCGGGACAGGGGGAATGCTCTGGAAACACCATATATTTT CASSSGQGECSGNTIYF
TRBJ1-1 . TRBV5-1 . TGCGCCAGCAGCTTGGCTCAAGCGGTGAACACTGAAGCTTTCTTT CASSLAQAVNTEAFF
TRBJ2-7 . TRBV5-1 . TGCGCCAGCAGGGAAGACGTAGCGAGCTCCTACGAGCAGTACTTC CASREDVASSYEQYF
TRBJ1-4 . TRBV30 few TGTGCCTGGGCTAGATCAACTAATGAAAAACTGTTTTTT CAWARSTNEKLFF
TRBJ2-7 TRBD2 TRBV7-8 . TGTGCCAGCAGCTTTAACCTAGCGGGGAGCGCCTACGAGCAGTACTTC CASSFNLAGSAYEQYF
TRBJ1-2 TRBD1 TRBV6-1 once TGTGCCAGCAGTGAAACCGGGACAGGGGGCCGGGGTGGCTACACCTTC CASSETGTGGRGGYTF
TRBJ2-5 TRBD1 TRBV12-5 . TGTGCTAGTGGTTTCACAGGGGGCGGGGAGACCCAGTACTTC CASGFTGGGETQYF
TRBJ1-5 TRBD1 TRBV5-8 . TGTGCCAGCAGCCCGGACAGGGGAGTAAATCAGCCCCAGCATTTT CASSPDRGVNQPQHF
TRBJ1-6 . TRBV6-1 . TGTGCCAGCATGTCGGGACAAAATTCACCCCTCCACTTT CASMSGQNSPLHF
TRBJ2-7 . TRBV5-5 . TGTGCCAGCAGCTTCAACGGACCCTCCTACGAGCAGTACTTC CASSFNGPSYEQYF
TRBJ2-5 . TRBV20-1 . TGCAGTGCCGGATCTCTCGAGACCCAGTACTTC CSAGSLETQYF
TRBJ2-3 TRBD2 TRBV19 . TGTGCCAGTAATCCGGGAGGGTACGCAGATACGCAGTATTTT CASNPGGYADTQYF
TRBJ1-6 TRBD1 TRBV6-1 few TGTGCCAGCAGTGAAGAGGGACAGGGAAGGAATTCACCCCTCCACTTT CASSEEGQGRNSPLHF
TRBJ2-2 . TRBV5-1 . TGCGCCAGCAAGGGGCCCCGTGCCGGGGAGCTGTTTTTT CASKGPRAGELFF
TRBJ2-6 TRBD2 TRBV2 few TGTGCCAGCAGTGGATCGGGGGGAGCAGGGGCCAACGTCCTGACTTTC CASSGSGGAGANVLTF
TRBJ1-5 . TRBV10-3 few TGTGCCATCAGTGAGTCCGGCGGCGGCAATCAGCCCCAGCATTTT CAISESGGGNQPQHF
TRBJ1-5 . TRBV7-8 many TGTGCCAGCAGCTTAGACTCGGGGACCTCTCAGCCCCAGCATTTT CASSLDSGTSQPQHF
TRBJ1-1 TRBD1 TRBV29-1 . TGCAGCGTTGTATGGACAGGCACTGAAGCTTTCTTT CSVVWTGTEAFF
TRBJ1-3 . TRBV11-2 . TGTGCCAGCAGCCTAGGGGTAACTGGAAACACCATATATTTT CASSLGVTGNTIYF
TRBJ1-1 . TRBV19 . TGTGCCAGTAGTCCTGTCGGGGGTAACACTGAAGCTTTCTTT CASSPVGGNTEAFF
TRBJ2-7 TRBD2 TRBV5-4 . TGTGCCAGCAGCTTGGGCCTAGCGGGAGGCTACGAGCAGTACTTC CASSLGLAGGYEQYF
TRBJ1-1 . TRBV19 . TGTGCCACCCAGAAGCAGGCGGGAAACACTGAAGCTTTCTTT CATQKQAGNTEAFF
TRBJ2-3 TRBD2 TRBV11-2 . TGTGCCAGCACCGTGGGACTAGCGGGGGGAGATACGCAGTATTTT CASTVGLAGGDTQYF
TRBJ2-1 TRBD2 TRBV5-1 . TGCGCCAGCAGCTGGACGGCTATTAGCGGGGGATGGGACAATGAGCAGTTCTTC CASSWTAISGGWDNEQFF
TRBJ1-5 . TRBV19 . TGTGCCAGTAGTATAAGTCAGGGCGGGAGCAATCAGCCCCAGCATTTT CASSISQGGSNQPQHF
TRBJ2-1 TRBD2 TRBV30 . TGTGCCTGCTTCGGGTCTAGCGGCACCCATGAGCAGTTCTTC CACFGSSGTHEQFF
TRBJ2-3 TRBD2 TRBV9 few TGTGCCAGCAGCGTACGAGCGGGGGGTATTTCAGATACGCAGTATTTT CASSVRAGGISDTQYF
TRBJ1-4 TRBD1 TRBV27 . TGTGCCAGCAGTTTCTATACAGGGGGCGGTGAAAAACTGTTTTTT CASSFYTGGGEKLFF
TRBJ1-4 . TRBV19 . TGTGCCAGTAGTAACAGGCAAGCTAATGAAAAACTGTTTTTT CASSNRQANEKLFF